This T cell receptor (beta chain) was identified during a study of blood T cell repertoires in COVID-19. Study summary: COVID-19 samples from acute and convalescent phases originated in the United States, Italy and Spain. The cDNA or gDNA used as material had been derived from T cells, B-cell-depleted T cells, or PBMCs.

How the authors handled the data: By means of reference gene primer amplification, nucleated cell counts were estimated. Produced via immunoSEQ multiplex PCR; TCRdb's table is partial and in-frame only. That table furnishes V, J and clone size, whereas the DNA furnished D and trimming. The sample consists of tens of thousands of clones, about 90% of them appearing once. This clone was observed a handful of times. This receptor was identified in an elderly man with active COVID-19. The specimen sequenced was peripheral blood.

In DNA, the CDR3 is TGTGCCAGCTCACCAACAGCTTCGAACACTGAAGCTTTCTTT. Amino acid sequence: CASSPTASNTEAFF. The gene calls are TRBV18 and TRBJ1-1; D gene unclear. Germline values: CDR1 KGHSH, CDR2 LQKENI. The V and J ends lost 2 bases and 1 base respectively, with 8 bases between them. This CDR3 is 14 amino acids long.